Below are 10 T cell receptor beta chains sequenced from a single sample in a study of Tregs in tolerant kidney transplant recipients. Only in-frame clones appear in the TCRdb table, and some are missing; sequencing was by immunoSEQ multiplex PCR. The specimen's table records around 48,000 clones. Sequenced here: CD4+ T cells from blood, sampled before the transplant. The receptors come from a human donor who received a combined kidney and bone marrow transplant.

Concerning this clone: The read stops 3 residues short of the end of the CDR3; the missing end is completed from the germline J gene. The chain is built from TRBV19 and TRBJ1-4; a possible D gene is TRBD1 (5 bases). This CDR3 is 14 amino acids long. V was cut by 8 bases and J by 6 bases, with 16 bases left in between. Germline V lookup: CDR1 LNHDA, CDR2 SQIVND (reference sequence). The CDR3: CASSKRGGDEKLFF. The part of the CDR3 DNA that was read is TGTGCCAGTTCTAAAAGGGGTGGAGATGAAAAA.

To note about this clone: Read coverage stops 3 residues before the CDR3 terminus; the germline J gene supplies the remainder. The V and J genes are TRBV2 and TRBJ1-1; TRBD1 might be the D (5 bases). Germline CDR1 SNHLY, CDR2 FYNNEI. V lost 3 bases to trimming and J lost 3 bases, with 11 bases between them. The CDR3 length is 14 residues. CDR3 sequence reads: CASSDREWDTEAFF. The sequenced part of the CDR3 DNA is TGTGCCAGCAGTGACAGGGAATGGGACACTGAA.

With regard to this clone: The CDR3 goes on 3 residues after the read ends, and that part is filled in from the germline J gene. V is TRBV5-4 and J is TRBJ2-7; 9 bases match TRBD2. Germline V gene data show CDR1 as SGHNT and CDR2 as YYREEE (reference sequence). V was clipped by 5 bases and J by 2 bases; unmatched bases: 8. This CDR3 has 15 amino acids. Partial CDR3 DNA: TGTGCCAGCAGGGCTGCGGGGGGGCCTACCTACGAG. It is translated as CASRAAGGPTYE. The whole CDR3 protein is CASRAAGGPTYEQYF.

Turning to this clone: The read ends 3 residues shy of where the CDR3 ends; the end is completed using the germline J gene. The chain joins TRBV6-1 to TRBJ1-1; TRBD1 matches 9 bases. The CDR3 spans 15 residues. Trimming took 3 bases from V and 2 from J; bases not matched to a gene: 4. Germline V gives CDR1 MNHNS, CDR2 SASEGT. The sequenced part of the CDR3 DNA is TGTGCCAGCAGTGAGGGACAGGGCCTCAACACTGAA. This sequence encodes CASSEGQGLNTE. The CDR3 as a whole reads CASSEGQGLNTEAFF.

The CDR3 protein is CASSSPQEDTQYF. The DNA read from the CDR3 is TGTGCCAGCAGCTCCCCCCAGGAGGATACG. This chain uses TRBV7-2 with TRBJ2-3, with no clear D. The read ends 3 residues early relative to the CDR3; the germline J gene fills the gap. The V end was cut by 4 bases, the J end by 6 bases, with 11 bases between. The V gene's germline CDR1 is SGHTA and CDR2 FQGNSA. This CDR3 contains 13 residues.

CDR3 amino acids: CSASDPGRKLFF. The DNA read from the CDR3 is TGCAGTGCTAGCGATCCAGGGAGAAAA. V is TRBV20-1 and J is TRBJ1-4; TRBD1 might be the D (5 bases). The CDR3 end is not reached by the read, which stops 3 residues before it; the germline J gene fills it in. Germline V gives CDR1 DFQATT, CDR2 SNEGSKA (reference sequence). The germline V and J ends were trimmed by 3 bases and 10 bases, with 12 bases remaining between them. The CDR3 runs 12 residues.

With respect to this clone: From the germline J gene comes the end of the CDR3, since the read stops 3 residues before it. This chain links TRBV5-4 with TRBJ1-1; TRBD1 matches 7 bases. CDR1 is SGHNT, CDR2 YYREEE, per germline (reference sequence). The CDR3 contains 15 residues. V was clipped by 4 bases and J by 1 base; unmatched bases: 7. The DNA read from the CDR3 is TGTGCCAGCAGCCACCGAAGGACAGGGAACACTGAA. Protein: CASSHRRTGNTE. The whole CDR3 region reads CASSHRRTGNTEAFF.

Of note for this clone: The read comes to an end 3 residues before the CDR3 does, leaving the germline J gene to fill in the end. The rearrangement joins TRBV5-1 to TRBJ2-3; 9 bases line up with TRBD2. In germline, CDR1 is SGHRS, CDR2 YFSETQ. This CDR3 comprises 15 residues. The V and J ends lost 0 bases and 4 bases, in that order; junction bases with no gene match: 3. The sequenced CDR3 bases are TGCGCCAGCAGCTTGGGTAGCGGGAGATCAGATACG. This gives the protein CASSLGSGRSDT. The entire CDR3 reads CASSLGSGRSDTQYF.

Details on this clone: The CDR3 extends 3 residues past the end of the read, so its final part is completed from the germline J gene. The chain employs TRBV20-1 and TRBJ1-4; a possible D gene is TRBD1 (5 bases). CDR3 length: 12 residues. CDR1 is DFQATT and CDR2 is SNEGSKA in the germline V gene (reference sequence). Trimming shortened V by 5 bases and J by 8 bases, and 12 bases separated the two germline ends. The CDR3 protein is CSAHGGREKLFF. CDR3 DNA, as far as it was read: TGCAGTGCTCACGGGGGTCGCGAAAAA.

The CDR3 sequence is CASSESGHMNTEAFF. The CDR3 DNA, read in part, is TGTGCCAGCAGTGAATCGGGACACATGAACACTGAA. The J gene is TRBJ1-1, the V gene TRBV2; a weak D match, TRBD1 (6 bases). Read coverage stops 3 residues before the CDR3 terminus; the germline J gene supplies the remainder. Germline CDR1 is SNHLY and CDR2 is FYNNEI. V gave up 2 bases and J gave up 0 bases, with 10 bases separating them. The CDR3 is 15 residues long.